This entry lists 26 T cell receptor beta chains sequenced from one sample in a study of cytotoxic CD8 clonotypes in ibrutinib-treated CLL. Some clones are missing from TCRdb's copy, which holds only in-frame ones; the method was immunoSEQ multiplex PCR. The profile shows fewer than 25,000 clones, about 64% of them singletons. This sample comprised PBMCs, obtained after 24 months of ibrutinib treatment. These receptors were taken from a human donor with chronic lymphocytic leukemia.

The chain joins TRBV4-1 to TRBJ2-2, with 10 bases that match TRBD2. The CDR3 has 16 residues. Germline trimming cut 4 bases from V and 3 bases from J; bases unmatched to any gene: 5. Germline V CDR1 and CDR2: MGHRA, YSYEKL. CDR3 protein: CASSPQRGGDTGELFF. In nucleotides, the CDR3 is TGCGCCAGCAGCCCTCAGCGGGGGGGCGACACCGGGGAGCTGTTTTTT.

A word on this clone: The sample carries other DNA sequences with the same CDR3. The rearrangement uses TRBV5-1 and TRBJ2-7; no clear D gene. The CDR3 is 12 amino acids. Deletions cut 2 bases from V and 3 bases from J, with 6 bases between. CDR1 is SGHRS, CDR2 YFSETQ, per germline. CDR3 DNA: TGCGCCAGCAGCTTCAGTAGCTACGAGCAGTACTTC. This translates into CASSFSSYEQYF.

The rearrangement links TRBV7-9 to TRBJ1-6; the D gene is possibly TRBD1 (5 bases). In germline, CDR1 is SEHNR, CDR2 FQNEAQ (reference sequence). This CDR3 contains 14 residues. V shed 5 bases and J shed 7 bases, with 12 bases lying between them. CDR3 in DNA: TGTGCCAGCAGCGAGGGACGTTCCAATTCACCCCTCCACTTT. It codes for CASSEGRSNSPLHF.

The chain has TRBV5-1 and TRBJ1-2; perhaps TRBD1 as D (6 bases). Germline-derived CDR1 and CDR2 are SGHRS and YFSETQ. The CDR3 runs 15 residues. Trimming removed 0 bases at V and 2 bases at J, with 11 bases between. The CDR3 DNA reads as TGCGCCAGCAGCTTGGGGGGCCAGGGGAACTATGGCTACACCTTC. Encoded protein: CASSLGGQGNYGYTF.

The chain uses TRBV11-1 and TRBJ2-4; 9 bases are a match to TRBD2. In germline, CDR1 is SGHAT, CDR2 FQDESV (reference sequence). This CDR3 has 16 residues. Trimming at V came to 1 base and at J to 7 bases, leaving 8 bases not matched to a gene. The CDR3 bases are TGTGCCAGCAGCTTAGGAGCAGCGGGGGGAAGGAACATTCAGTACTTC. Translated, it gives CASSLGAAGGRNIQYF.

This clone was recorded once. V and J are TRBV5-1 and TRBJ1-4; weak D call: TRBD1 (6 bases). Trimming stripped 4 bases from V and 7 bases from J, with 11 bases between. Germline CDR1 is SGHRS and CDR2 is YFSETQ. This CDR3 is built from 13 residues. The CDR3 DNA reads TGCGCCAGCAGCCCTGGACAGACTGAAAAACTGTTTTTT. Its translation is CASSPGQTEKLFF. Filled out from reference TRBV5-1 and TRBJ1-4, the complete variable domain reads KAGVTQTPRYLIKTRGQQVTLSCSPISGHRSVSWYQQTPGQGLQFLFEYFSETQRNKGNFPGRFSGRQFSNSRSEMNVSTLELGDSALYLCASSPGQTEKLFFGSGTQLSVL.

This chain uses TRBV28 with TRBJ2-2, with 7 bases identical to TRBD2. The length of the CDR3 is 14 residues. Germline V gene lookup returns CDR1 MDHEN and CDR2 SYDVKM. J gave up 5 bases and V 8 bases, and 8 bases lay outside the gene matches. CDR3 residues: CASHAQGGTGELFF. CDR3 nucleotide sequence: TGTGCCAGCCATGCCCAGGGAGGGACCGGGGAGCTGTTTTTT.

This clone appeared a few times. The CDR3 spells CASSSLLAAATNEKLFF. The CDR3 DNA follows: TGTGCCAGTAGTAGCCTCCTGGCGGCTGCAACTAATGAAAAACTGTTTTTT. The chain employs TRBV19 and TRBJ1-4; D not certain. This CDR3 has 17 residues. CDR1 and CDR2 (germline): LNHDA, SQIVND (reference sequence). Trimming cost V 4 bases and J 0 bases, with 15 bases left between them.

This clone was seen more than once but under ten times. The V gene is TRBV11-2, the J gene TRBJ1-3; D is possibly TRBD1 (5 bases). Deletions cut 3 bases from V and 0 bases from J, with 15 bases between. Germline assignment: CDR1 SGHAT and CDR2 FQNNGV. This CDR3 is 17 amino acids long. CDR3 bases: TGTGCCAGCAGCTTGGTCCGGGGGACCTTCTCTGGAAACACCATATATTTT. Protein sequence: CASSLVRGTFSGNTIYF.

The DNA for the CDR3 is TGTGCCAGCAGTGAACGGAGTAGCAATCAGCCCCAGCATTTT. Its translation is CASSERSSNQPQHF. The J gene is TRBJ1-5, the V gene TRBV6-1, with D unresolved. This CDR3 region has 14 residues. Trimming shortened V by 2 bases and J by 0 bases, and 5 bases separated the two germline ends. Germline CDR1 MNHNS, CDR2 SASEGT.

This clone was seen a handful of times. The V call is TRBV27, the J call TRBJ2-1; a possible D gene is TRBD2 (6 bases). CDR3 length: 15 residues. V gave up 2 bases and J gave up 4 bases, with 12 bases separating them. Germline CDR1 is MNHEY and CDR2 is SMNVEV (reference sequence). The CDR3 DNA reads TGTGCCAGCAGTTTAGCGGGGCCAACATACAATGAGCAGTTCTTC. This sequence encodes CASSLAGPTYNEQFF.

CDR3 loop: CASSQDLDTEAFF. CDR3 nucleotides: TGTGCCAGCAGCCAAGATTTGGACACTGAAGCTTTCTTT. This chain links TRBV11-2 with TRBJ1-1; D remains ambiguous. Per the germline V gene, CDR1 is SGHAT and CDR2 is FQNNGV. The CDR3 is 13 amino acids. V was trimmed by 5 bases and J by 3 bases, leaving 10 bases between them.

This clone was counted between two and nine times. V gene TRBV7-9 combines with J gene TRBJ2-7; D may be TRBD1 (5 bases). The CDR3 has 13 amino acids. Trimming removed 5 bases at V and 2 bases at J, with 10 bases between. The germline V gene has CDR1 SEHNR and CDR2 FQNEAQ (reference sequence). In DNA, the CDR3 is TGTGCCAGCAGCGCCGACAGAGCCTACGAGCAGTACTTC. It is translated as CASSADRAYEQYF.

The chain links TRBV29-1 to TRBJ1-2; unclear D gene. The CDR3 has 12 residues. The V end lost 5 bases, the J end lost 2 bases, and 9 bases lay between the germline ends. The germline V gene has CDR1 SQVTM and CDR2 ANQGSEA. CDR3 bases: TGCAGCGTTATAAAGGACAACTATGGCTACACCTTC. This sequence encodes CSVIKDNYGYTF.

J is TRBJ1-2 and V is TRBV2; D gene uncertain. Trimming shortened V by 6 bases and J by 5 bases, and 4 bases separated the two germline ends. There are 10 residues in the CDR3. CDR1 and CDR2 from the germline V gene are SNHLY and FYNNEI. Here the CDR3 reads CASRAYGYTF. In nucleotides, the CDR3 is TGTGCCAGCAGAGCTTATGGCTACACCTTC.

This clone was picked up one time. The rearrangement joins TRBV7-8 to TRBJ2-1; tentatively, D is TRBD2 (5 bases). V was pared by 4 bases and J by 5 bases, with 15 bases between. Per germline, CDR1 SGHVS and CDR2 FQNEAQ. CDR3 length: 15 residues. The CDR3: CASSSGGWENNEQFF. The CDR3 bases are TGTGCCAGCAGCTCAGGAGGTTGGGAAAACAATGAGCAGTTCTTC.

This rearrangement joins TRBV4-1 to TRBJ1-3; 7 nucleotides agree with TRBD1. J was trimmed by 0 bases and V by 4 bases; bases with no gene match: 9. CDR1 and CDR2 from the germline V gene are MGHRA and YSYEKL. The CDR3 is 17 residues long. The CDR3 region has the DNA TGCGCCAGCAGCCGTTCGACAGGGCCACTCTCTGGAAACACCATATATTTT. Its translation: CASSRSTGPLSGNTIYF.

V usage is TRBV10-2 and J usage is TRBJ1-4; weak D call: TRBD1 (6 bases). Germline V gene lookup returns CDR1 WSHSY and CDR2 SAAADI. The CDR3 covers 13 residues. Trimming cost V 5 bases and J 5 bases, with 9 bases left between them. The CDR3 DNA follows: TGCGCCAGCAGTTGGACAGCGAATGAAAAACTGTTTTTT. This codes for CASSWTANEKLFF.

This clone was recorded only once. The CDR3 DNA sequence: TGTGCCAGCAGCTTGGATCAGGGTCGAAACTCCTACGAGCAGTACTTC. Its protein product is CASSLDQGRNSYEQYF. The chain couples TRBV5-4 to TRBJ2-7; D possibly corresponds to TRBD1 (5 bases). V gave up 0 bases and J gave up 0 bases, with 13 bases separating them. CDR1 is SGHNT, CDR2 YYREEE, per germline (reference sequence). The CDR3 sequence is 16 residues long.

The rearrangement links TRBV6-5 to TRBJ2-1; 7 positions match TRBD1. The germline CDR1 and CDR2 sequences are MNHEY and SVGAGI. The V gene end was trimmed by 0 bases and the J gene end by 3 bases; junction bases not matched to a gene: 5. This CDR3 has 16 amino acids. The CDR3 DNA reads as TGTGCCAGCAGTTACTCGAGTGGGACAGTCTACAATGAGCAGTTCTTC. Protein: CASSYSSGTVYNEQFF.

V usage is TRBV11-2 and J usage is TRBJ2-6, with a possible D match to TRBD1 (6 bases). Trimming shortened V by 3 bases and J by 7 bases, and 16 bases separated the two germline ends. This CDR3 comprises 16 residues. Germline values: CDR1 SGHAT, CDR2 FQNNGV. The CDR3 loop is CASSFSGTSYANVLTF. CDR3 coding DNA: TGTGCCAGCAGCTTCTCCGGGACATCTTATGCCAACGTCCTGACTTTC.

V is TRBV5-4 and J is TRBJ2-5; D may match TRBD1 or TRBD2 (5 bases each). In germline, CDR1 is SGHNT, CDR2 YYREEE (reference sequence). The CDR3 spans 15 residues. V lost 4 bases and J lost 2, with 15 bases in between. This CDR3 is CASSPLGEGQETQYF. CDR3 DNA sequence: TGTGCCAGCAGCCCCCTGGGCGAGGGGCAAGAGACCCAGTACTTC.

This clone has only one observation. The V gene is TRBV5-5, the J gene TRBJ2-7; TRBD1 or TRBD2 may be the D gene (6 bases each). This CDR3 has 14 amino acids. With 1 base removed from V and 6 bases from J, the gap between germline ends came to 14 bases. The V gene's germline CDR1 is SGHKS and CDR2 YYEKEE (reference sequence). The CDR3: CASSLRGETGEQYF. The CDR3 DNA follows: TGTGCCAGCAGCTTGAGGGGGGAGACAGGCGAGCAGTACTTC.

This CDR3 reads CASSLRQGNTEAFF. In DNA, the CDR3 is TGCGCCAGCAGCTTGCGGCAGGGGAACACTGAAGCTTTCTTT. This chain links TRBV5-1 with TRBJ1-1; possible D gene TRBD1, 5 bases. CDR1 is SGHRS, CDR2 YFSETQ, per germline. This CDR3 contains 14 residues. Deletions cut 1 base from V and 1 base from J, with 8 bases between. The variable domain in full, completed from reference TRBV5-1 and TRBJ1-1, reads KAGVTQTPRYLIKTRGQQVTLSCSPISGHRSVSWYQQTPGQGLQFLFEYFSETQRNKGNFPGRFSGRQFSNSRSEMNVSTLELGDSALYLCASSLRQGNTEAFFGQGTRLTVV.

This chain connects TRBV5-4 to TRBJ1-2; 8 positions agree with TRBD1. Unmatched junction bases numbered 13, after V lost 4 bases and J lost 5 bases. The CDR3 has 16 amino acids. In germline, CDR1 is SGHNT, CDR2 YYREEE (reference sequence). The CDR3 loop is CASSAGQGPPVYGYTF. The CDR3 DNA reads TGTGCCAGCAGCGCCGGACAGGGACCCCCTGTATATGGCTACACCTTC.

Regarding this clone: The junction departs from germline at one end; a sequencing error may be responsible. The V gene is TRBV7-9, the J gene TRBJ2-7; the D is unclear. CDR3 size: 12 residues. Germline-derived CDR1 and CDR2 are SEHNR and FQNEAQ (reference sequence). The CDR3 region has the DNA TGCGCCAGCAGCTTTCTGGGGTACGAGCAGTACTTC. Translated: CASSFLGYEQYF.